These 10 T cell receptor beta chains share one sample of origin, sequenced in a study of blood T cell repertoires in COVID-19. Generated by immunoSEQ multiplex PCR, the TCRdb table keeps only in-frame clones and is missing some. The sample yields approximately 90,000 clones, more than 70% seen once. Sequencing input: peripheral blood. The receptors were gathered from a woman older than 75 with acute or convalescent COVID-19.

CDR3 sequence: CASSPGEGLSGYTF. CDR3 bases: TGCGCCAGCAGCCCTGGGGAGGGTCTGAGTGGCTACACCTTC. V is TRBV5-1 and J is TRBJ1-2; D not resolved. Germline CDR1 and CDR2: SGHRS and YFSETQ. The CDR3 length is 14 residues. V was pared by 4 bases and J by 7 bases, with 17 bases between.

V usage is TRBV12-3 or TRBV12-4 and J usage is TRBJ2-2; D gene uncertain. V shed 6 bases and J shed 8 bases, with 10 bases lying between them. This CDR3 has 12 amino acids. The CDR3 here is CASSPIVGELFF. CDR3 DNA sequence: TGTGCCAGCAGCCCTATAGTAGGGGAGCTGTTTTTT.

V gene TRBV19 combines with J gene TRBJ1-2; D might be TRBD1 (6 bases). With 2 bases removed from V and 4 bases from J, the gap between germline ends came to 14 bases. The CDR3 contains 15 residues. CDR1 and CDR2 from the germline V gene are LNHDA and SQIVND (reference sequence). CDR3 DNA sequence: TGTGCCAGTAGTATACAGGGGATCGAGAGCTATGGCTACACCTTC. Its translation is CASSIQGIESYGYTF.

The sample holds a few counts of this clone. This chain links TRBV19 with TRBJ1-5; perhaps TRBD1 as D (5 bases). V lost 6 bases, J lost 7 bases, and 25 bases lay in between. This CDR3 is 17 amino acids long. Germline-derived CDR1 and CDR2 are LNHDA and SQIVND (reference sequence). CDR3 amino acids: CASSPLLRWGVGQPQHF. CDR3 DNA: TGTGCCAGTAGCCCCCTCCTACGTTGGGGGGTAGGACAGCCCCAGCATTTT. Looking up the rest from reference TRBV19 and TRBJ1-5 gives the full variable domain: DGGITQSPKYLFRKEGQNVTLSCEQNLNHDAMYWYRQDPGQGLRLIYYSQIVNDFQKGDIAEGYSVSREKKESFPLTVTSAQKNPTAFYLCASSPLLRWGVGQPQHFGDGTRLSIL.

This clone was counted a few times. The chain links TRBV6-6 to TRBJ2-1; 11 bases map to TRBD2. Germline-derived CDR1 and CDR2 are MNHNY and SVGAGI (reference sequence). V gave up 7 bases and J gave up 4 bases; unmatched junction bases: 3. This CDR3 is 14 amino acids long. In nucleotides, the CDR3 is TGTGCCAGCAATTTAGCGGGGGGGTACAATGAGCAGTTCTTC. Its translation is CASNLAGGYNEQFF.

This clone was counted only a few times. The chain carries TRBV14 and TRBJ2-5; possible D gene TRBD1, 7 bases. Trimming cost V 0 bases and J 5 bases, with 13 bases left between them. Germline values: CDR1 SGHDN, CDR2 FVKESK. The CDR3 is made up of 15 amino acids. CDR3 region: CASSQDSGGGETQYF. The CDR3, as DNA: TGTGCCAGCAGCCAAGATTCAGGGGGAGGCGAGACCCAGTACTTC.

The chain combines TRBV9 with TRBJ2-1; TRBD2 matches at 8 bases. Germline trimming cut 6 bases from V and 4 bases from J; bases unmatched to any gene: 6. CDR3 length: 14 residues. CDR1 is SGDLS and CDR2 is YYNGEE in the germline V gene. The DNA for the CDR3 is TGTGCCAGCAATAGTGCTAGCGGGTACAATGAGCAGTTCTTC. Residues: CASNSASGYNEQFF.

The rearrangement links TRBV3-1 (or the pseudogene TRBV3-2) to TRBJ1-2, with D hard to call. Germline CDR1 is LGHDT and CDR2 is YNNKEL (reference sequence). V was pared by 1 base and J by 0 bases, with 6 bases between. CDR3 length: 14 amino acids. CDR3 sequence: CASSQGLTNYGYTF. The CDR3 DNA reads as TGTGCCAGCAGCCAAGGGCTGACTAACTATGGCTACACCTTC.

J is TRBJ2-7 and V is TRBV5-6; a weak D match, TRBD2 (5 bases). CDR1 SGHDT and CDR2 YYEEEE come from the germline V gene. Trimming left V 4 bases short and J 0 bases short, with 17 bases between. The CDR3 contains 16 residues. The DNA for the CDR3 is TGTGCCAGCAGCCGGGGTGGCCATCTGAGCTCCTACGAGCAGTACTTC. Translating gives CASSRGGHLSSYEQYF.

This chain uses TRBV28 with TRBJ1-2, with D possibly matching TRBD1 (6 bases). V was shortened by 5 bases and J by 0 bases, with 16 bases between the two germline ends. CDR1 is MDHEN, CDR2 SYDVKM, per germline. This CDR3 comprises 16 residues. The CDR3: CASSRGTTAANYGYTF. CDR3 nucleotide sequence: TGTGCCAGCAGTAGGGGGACGACAGCAGCTAACTATGGCTACACCTTC.